This TCR beta chain was captured in a study of cytomegalovirus exposure and HLA in healthy donors. Notes on the study in general: Later analysis showed most CMV-associated TCR beta chains appearing HLA-restricted. Later on, a genetic analysis was performed. It linked a missense variant in DCLRE1C with V- and J-gene trimming of TCR beta. Sequencing artifact likely explains a cluster of highly shared sequence variants. Of the V segments, some could not be distinguished, including TRBV6-2 and TRBV6-3, and were excluded.

To note about this clone: The antigen is not known.

PCR employed 60 Vbeta and 13 Jbeta primers. Profiling relied on immunoSEQ multiplex PCR, and the TCRdb table lists in-frame clones only, not all of them. Recorded here are about 200,000 clones; the top ten clones represent 0.9% to 1.4%. This CDR3 spans 17 amino acids. With 5 bases clipped from V and 0 bases from J, the junction kept 9 bases outside the gene matches. Germline CDR1 and CDR2: MGHDK and SYGVNS. This clonotype originated in a girl aged 2-10 years in good health and CMV-seropositive. The chain employs TRBV25-1 and TRBJ1-1, with 10 bases fitting TRBD1. Sequenced: PBMCs. The CDR3 nucleotides are TGTGCCAGCAGTCCTATACCGGGACAGGGGTTGAACACTGAAGCTTTCTTT. Amino acid sequence: CASSPIPGQGLNTEAFF.